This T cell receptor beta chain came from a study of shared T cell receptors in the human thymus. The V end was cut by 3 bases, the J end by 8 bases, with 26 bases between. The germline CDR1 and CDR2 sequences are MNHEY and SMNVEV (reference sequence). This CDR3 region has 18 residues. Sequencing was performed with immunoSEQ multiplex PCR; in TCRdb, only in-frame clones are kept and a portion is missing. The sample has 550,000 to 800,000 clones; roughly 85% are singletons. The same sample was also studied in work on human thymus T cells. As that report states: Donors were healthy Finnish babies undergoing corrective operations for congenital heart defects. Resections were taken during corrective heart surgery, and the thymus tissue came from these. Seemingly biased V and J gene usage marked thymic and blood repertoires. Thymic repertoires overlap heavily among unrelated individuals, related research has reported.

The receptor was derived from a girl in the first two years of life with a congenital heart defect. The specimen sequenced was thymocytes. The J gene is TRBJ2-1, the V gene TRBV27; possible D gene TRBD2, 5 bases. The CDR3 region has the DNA TGTGCCAGCAGTTTTCTCCTCCCCGGGGATGCTAGATACTATGAGCAGTTCTTC. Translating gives CASSFLLPGDARYYEQFF.